The clone carrying this TCR beta chain was detected many times. Its antigen remains unidentified. These data come from a study of molecular identifiers for immune sequencing clone quantification. Study-level points and caveats: Investigators reportedly could detect spiked Jurkat TCR RNA from one cell among approximately 1 million naive cells. Barcode collisions between identical TCR molecules could shrink estimates of highly expanded clone sizes.

This CDR3 has 14 amino acids. V gave up 3 bases and J gave up 0 bases, with 8 bases separating them. The germline gives CDR1 MGHRA, CDR2 YSYEKL. Naive CD8 libraries were made from around 18,000 to 910,000 sorted cells, and they used 10%, 30% or 50% RNA. TCRdb re-called the PCR reads with MiXCR, one entry per CDR3 protein. The sample holds about 510,000 distinct CDR3 sequences, around 23% seen once. The sequence derives from a human donor in good health. Some libraries in this study had Jurkat cell RNA spiked in. The chain uses TRBV4-1 and TRBJ2-5, with D maybe TRBD1 (5 bases). The material sequenced was naive CD8+ T cells from blood, with Jurkat cell RNA spiked in. Regarding subset: FACS-sorted CD8+CD4-CCR7+CD45RA+ naive T cells. The CDR3 sequence: CASSQMDNQETQYF. DNA of the CDR3: TGCGCCAGCAGCCAGATGGACAACCAAGAGACCCAGTACTTC.